The 30 T cell receptor beta chains listed next were all sequenced from one sample in a study of Graves' ophthalmopathy and Graves' hyperthyroidism. The authors amplified TCR beta CDR3 regions from RNA transcripts. A first-round RT-PCR used HTBI primers, followed by a second-round multiplex PCR. One entry per CDR3 protein results from TCRdb running MiXCR on the multiplex PCR reads. The repertoire has approximately 500,000 distinct CDR3 sequences, roughly 14% of them found once; the top ten carry approximately 9.8%. Material: blood. Source of these receptors: a woman younger than 45 with Graves' ophthalmopathy.

The chain links TRBV4-2 to TRBJ2-7; no reliable D call. The CDR3 is 20 amino acids. Germline-derived CDR1 and CDR2 are LGHNA and YNFKEQ. V was clipped by 4 bases and J by 5 bases, with 33 bases between them. In DNA form, the CDR3 reads TGTGCCAGCAGCCCCGTTAAGGATAGGTTCATGTTATTCCCCGACGACGAGCAGTACTTC. It codes for CASSPVKDRFMLFPDDEQYF.

At least ten counts were recorded for this clonotype. V is TRBV20-1 and J is TRBJ1-6, with D maybe TRBD1 (5 bases). Germline-derived CDR1 and CDR2 are DFQATT and SNEGSKA (reference sequence). Trimming removed 3 bases at V and 9 bases at J, with 12 bases between. CDR3 size: 13 residues. This CDR3 reads CSASSGFTSPLHF. The CDR3 nucleotides read TGCAGTGCTAGTTCAGGGTTTACTTCACCCCTCCACTTT.

The chain employs TRBV6-1 and TRBJ2-2; TRBD2 matches 7 bases. The germline gives CDR1 MNHNS, CDR2 SASEGT. The CDR3 consists of 14 residues. The V segment lost 10 bases and the J segment 4 bases; nucleotides outside the gene matches: 9. This chain's CDR3 is CAITAGPGTGELFF. CDR3 bases: TGTGCCATCACAGCGGGACCGGGCACCGGGGAGCTGTTTTTT.

This clonotype was detected many times. The chain has TRBV7-2 and TRBJ1-3; D not certain. Trimming removed 5 bases from V and 2 bases from J, with 13 bases in between. CDR1 and CDR2 (germline): SGHTA, FQGNSA. The CDR3 runs to 15 residues. The CDR3 sequence: CASSPRGGAGNTIYF. DNA for the CDR3: TGTGCCAGCAGCCCAAGAGGTGGGGCTGGAAACACCATATATTTT.

This clonotype was detected many times. The genes are TRBV20-1 and TRBJ1-1, with D maybe TRBD1 (6 bases). The CDR3 consists of 14 residues. V was shortened by 1 base and J by 1 base, with 10 bases between the two germline ends. Germline V lookup: CDR1 DFQATT, CDR2 SNEGSKA (reference sequence). The CDR3 is CSARVRGANTEAFF. DNA of the CDR3: TGCAGTGCTAGAGTTAGGGGGGCGAACACTGAAGCTTTCTTT.

This clonotype showed up many times. The chain employs TRBV30 and TRBJ1-2; the match to TRBD1 covers 8 bases. This CDR3 contains 13 residues. J was trimmed by 4 bases and V by 8 bases; bases with no gene match: 9. CDR1 and CDR2 (germline): GTSNPN, SVGIG (reference sequence). Written as DNA, the CDR3 is TGTGCCGGACCGACAGGGGCCGGCTATGGCTACACCTTC. It specifies CAGPTGAGYGYTF.

This rearrangement joins TRBV4-1 to TRBJ2-7, with 11 bases lining up with TRBD2. CDR1 MGHRA and CDR2 YSYEKL come from the germline V gene. The CDR3 has 16 amino acids. Trimming cost V 2 bases and J 0 bases; bases outside gene matches: 3. Here the CDR3 reads CASSQSTSGISYEQYF. The CDR3, as DNA: TGCGCCAGCAGCCAATCGACTAGCGGGATCTCCTACGAGCAGTACTTC.

This clonotype was recorded many times. This chain joins TRBV29-1 and TRBJ2-7, with D maybe TRBD2 (5 bases). The CDR3 has 16 residues. V shed 5 bases and J shed 1 base, with 21 bases lying between them. Per germline, CDR1 SQVTM and CDR2 ANQGSEA. The CDR3 DNA reads TGCAGCGTTCTGGGGAGTGAGAGCACACATTCCTACGAGCAGTACTTC. Translating gives CSVLGSESTHSYEQYF.

This clonotype was counted ten times or more. The chain uses TRBV2 and TRBJ1-1; TRBD1 is a possible D gene (5 bases). The V gene's germline CDR1 is SNHLY and CDR2 FYNNEI. The CDR3 loop spans 15 amino acids. V was cut by 4 bases and J by 0 bases, with 12 bases left in between. CDR3 region: CASSGRQSMNTEAFF. In DNA form, the CDR3 reads TGTGCCAGCAGTGGCCGACAGAGCATGAACACTGAAGCTTTCTTT.

This clonotype came up many times. One end of the junction fails to match germline, which may point to a read error. The gene calls are TRBV6-1 and TRBJ2-2; D may be TRBD2 (5 bases). Germline V gives CDR1 MNHNS, CDR2 SASEGT. This CDR3 has 16 amino acids. The CDR3 region is CASSALRGRGTGELSF. DNA for the CDR3: TGTGCCAGCAGTGCCTTGCGAGGGAGAGGCACCGGGGAGCTGTCTTTT.

This clonotype was counted at least ten times. This chain connects TRBV6-5 to TRBJ1-1; weak D call: TRBD1 (6 bases). The V end was cut by 2 bases, the J end by 1 base, with 8 bases between. Germline CDR1 and CDR2: MNHEY and SVGAGI. The CDR3 sequence is 14 residues long. CDR3 region: CASSYPGENTEAFF. The CDR3 DNA is TGTGCCAGCAGTTACCCAGGGGAGAACACTGAAGCTTTCTTT.

Ten or more counts support this clonotype. The chain carries TRBV28 and TRBJ2-4, with D hard to call. The V end lost 4 bases, the J end lost 5 bases, and 6 bases lay between the germline ends. Looked up from germline, CDR1 is MDHEN and CDR2 is SYDVKM. This CDR3 comprises 12 residues. The CDR3 region has the DNA TGTGCCAGCAGTTATTCTCAAAACATTCAGTACTTC. Amino acid sequence: CASSYSQNIQYF.

The sample holds many counts of this clonotype. V usage is TRBV20-1 and J usage is TRBJ2-7; TRBD1 aligns across 7 bases. The germline V gene encodes CDR1 DFQATT and CDR2 SNEGSKA (reference sequence). The CDR3 totals 14 residues. Trimming removed 5 bases from V and 0 bases from J; junction bases left unmatched: 7. The CDR3 sequence is CSAFGQEFSYEQYF. The CDR3 DNA is TGCAGTGCTTTCGGACAGGAGTTCTCCTACGAGCAGTACTTC.

This chain uses TRBV5-1 with TRBJ1-2; D ambiguous. The CDR3 covers 16 residues. V gave up 1 base and J gave up 8 bases, with 21 bases separating them. Germline loops: CDR1 SGHRS, CDR2 YFSETQ. In DNA, the CDR3 is TGCGCCAGCAGCTTGCGGGGAGCCGGGATCCCTCAAGGCTACACCTTC. This codes for CASSLRGAGIPQGYTF.

This clonotype showed up many times. V usage is TRBV6-1 and J usage is TRBJ1-1, with 8 bases that match TRBD1. Germline V gene data show CDR1 as MNHNS and CDR2 as SASEGT. J was trimmed by 4 bases and V by 3 bases; bases with no gene match: 7. The CDR3 totals 15 residues. CDR3 DNA sequence: TGTGCCAGCAGTGAGCCTGGACAGGGAGGCACTGAAGCTTTCTTT. Translation: CASSEPGQGGTEAFF.

The sample holds a few counts of this clonotype. CDR3 nucleotide sequence: TGTGCCAGCAGCTTAGAGGGGTTTCCCTACGAGCAGTACTTC. It yields the protein CASSLEGFPYEQYF. The rearrangement uses TRBV7-2 and TRBJ2-7; maybe TRBD1 (5 bases). The CDR3 spans 14 residues. V dropped 1 base and J dropped 2 bases, with 9 bases sitting between them. The V gene's germline CDR1 is SGHTA and CDR2 FQGNSA. Supplemented by reference TRBV7-2 and TRBJ2-7, the full variable domain reads GAGVSQSPSNKVTEKGKDVELRCDPISGHTALYWYRQSLGQGLEFLIYFQGNSAPDKSGLPSDRFSAERTGGSVSTLTIQRTQQEDSAVYLCASSLEGFPYEQYFGPGTRLTVT.

Many counts were recorded for this clonotype. This chain connects TRBV29-1 to TRBJ1-1, with a possible D match to TRBD1 (6 bases). This CDR3 has 11 residues. CDR1 is SQVTM, CDR2 ANQGSEA, per germline. V lost 5 bases and J lost 7, with 11 bases in between. The CDR3 here is CSVKQGLEAFF. In nucleotides, the CDR3 is TGCAGCGTTAAACAGGGACTTGAAGCTTTCTTT.

This clonotype was recorded many times. This rearrangement joins TRBV7-9 to TRBJ1-1; D unresolved. V shed 1 base and J shed 5 bases, with 5 bases lying between them. In germline, CDR1 is SEHNR, CDR2 FQNEAQ (reference sequence). This CDR3 spans 12 amino acids. The DNA for the CDR3 is TGTGCCAGCAGCTTAGATGAGACTGAAGCTTTCTTT. Translated, it gives CASSLDETEAFF.

This clonotype showed up many times. The rearrangement links TRBV28 to TRBJ2-5; 10 nucleotides line up with TRBD2. CDR3 length: 15 residues. The germline V gene has CDR1 MDHEN and CDR2 SYDVKM. The V gene end was trimmed by 7 bases and the J gene end by 4 bases; junction bases not matched to a gene: 9. CDR3 bases: TGTGCCAGCATAGAGAGCGGGGGGGCCATAGAGACCCAGTACTTC. It is translated as CASIESGGAIETQYF.

The sample holds a few counts of this clonotype. The rearrangement links TRBV5-6 to TRBJ1-1; D possibly corresponds to TRBD1 (5 bases). Germline CDR1 and CDR2: SGHDT and YYEEEE. The CDR3 runs to 15 residues. Trimming pared 6 bases from V and 1 base from J, leaving 16 bases between. CDR3 in amino acids: CASNRRGYENTEAFF. CDR3 in DNA: TGTGCCAGCAACAGGAGGGGATACGAGAACACTGAAGCTTTCTTT.

V and J are TRBV6-1 and TRBJ1-1; D not resolved. Trimming cost V 2 bases and J 2 bases, with 6 bases left between them. CDR1 is MNHNS and CDR2 is SASEGT in the germline V gene. This CDR3 is 13 amino acids long. The CDR3 here is CASSEKANTEAFF. The CDR3 DNA reads as TGTGCCAGCAGTGAAAAGGCCAACACTGAAGCTTTCTTT.

The gene calls are TRBV12-3 or TRBV12-4 and TRBJ1-5; 7 nucleotides align to TRBD1. CDR3 length: 14 residues. With V trimmed by 6 bases and J by 6 bases, 8 bases remained unmatched. The chain's CDR3 is CASSSDRAGQPQHF. The DNA for the CDR3 is TGTGCCAGCAGCTCCGACAGGGCTGGTCAGCCCCAGCATTTT.

This clonotype was seen ten or more times. The chain is built from TRBV28 and TRBJ2-7; TRBD1 matches at 9 bases. The CDR3 has 14 amino acids. The germline V gene encodes CDR1 MDHEN and CDR2 SYDVKM. V gave up 7 bases and J gave up 4 bases; unmatched junction bases: 8. CDR3 coding DNA: TGTGCCAGCAATCCGGGACAGGGATATTACGAGCAGTACTTC. The encoded protein is CASNPGQGYYEQYF.

V gene TRBV6-4 combines with J gene TRBJ1-5, with D perhaps matching TRBD1 (5 bases). Germline V gene sequence: CDR1 MRHNA, CDR2 SNTAGT. The V gene lost 4 bases and the J gene lost 0 bases, with 19 bases spanning the gap. The CDR3 runs to 18 residues. CDR3 in amino acids: CASSVYLNQGFSNQPQHF. CDR3 sequence (DNA): TGTGCCAGCAGTGTCTACCTTAACCAGGGTTTTAGCAATCAGCCCCAGCATTTT.

This clonotype was observed at least ten times. The chain carries TRBV30 and TRBJ1-5; D remains ambiguous. V shed 2 bases and J shed 4 bases, with 15 bases lying between them. This CDR3 has 15 amino acids. Germline lookup yields CDR1 GTSNPN and CDR2 SVGIG (reference sequence). This CDR3 reads CAWSPRGRLNQPQHF. The CDR3 nucleotides are TGTGCCTGGAGTCCCCGAGGGCGCCTTAATCAGCCCCAGCATTTT. Full variable domain (outside the CDR3, taken from reference TRBV30 and TRBJ1-5): SQTIHQWPATLVQPVGSPLSLECTVEGTSNPNLYWYRQAAGRGLQLLFYSVGIGQISSEVPQNLSASRPQDRQFILSSKKLLLSDSGFYLCAWSPRGRLNQPQHFGDGTRLSIL.

Details on this clonotype: No conserved phenylalanine or tryptophan is present at the end of the CDR3, so a read error is the likely explanation. The J gene is TRBJ1-3, the V gene TRBV30, with D uncertain. Trimming took 0 bases from V and 3 from J, leaving 9 bases between them. The CDR3 is 14 residues long. The germline V gene encodes CDR1 GTSNPN and CDR2 SVGIG (reference sequence). This chain's CDR3 is CAWSVGGVGNTIYY. CDR3 nucleotide sequence: TGTGCCTGGAGTGTAGGAGGAGTTGGAAACACCATATATTAT.

This clonotype was detected many times. This chain uses TRBV12-3 or TRBV12-4 with TRBJ2-2; a weak D match, TRBD1 (5 bases). The CDR3 is 15 amino acids. V lost 7 bases to trimming and J lost 4 bases, with 16 bases between them. The CDR3 DNA follows: TGTGCCAGCACCCTGGACAAATGGCCCACCGGGGAGCTGTTTTTT. Protein sequence: CASTLDKWPTGELFF.

This clonotype was detected many times. One end of the junction varies from germline; a read error may be responsible. The rearrangement uses TRBV12-3 or TRBV12-4 and TRBJ2-4, with 13 positions matching TRBD2. The CDR3 extends over 16 amino acids. DNA of the CDR3: TGTGCCAGCAGGCACGGACTAGCGGGAGCCAAAAACATTAAGTACTTC. Protein: CASRHGLAGAKNIKYF.

The chain joins TRBV13 to TRBJ1-5, with D unclear. Looked up from germline, CDR1 is PRHDT and CDR2 is FYEKMQ (reference sequence). This CDR3 is built from 15 residues. Trimming took 5 bases from V and 7 from J, leaving 18 bases between them. The CDR3: CASSHNRGGGQPQHF. The CDR3 DNA reads TGTGCCAGCAGCCATAATCGAGGCGGTGGGCAGCCCCAGCATTTT.

This clonotype was counted many times. The V call is TRBV30, the J call TRBJ1-2, with 9 bases identical to TRBD1. CDR1 and CDR2 (germline): GTSNPN, SVGIG (reference sequence). CDR3 length: 14 residues. With 2 bases clipped from V and 7 bases from J, the junction kept 8 bases outside the gene matches. The CDR3 reads CAWSSTDRGFGYTF. The CDR3 DNA reads TGTGCCTGGAGTTCTACGGACAGGGGCTTTGGCTACACCTTC.